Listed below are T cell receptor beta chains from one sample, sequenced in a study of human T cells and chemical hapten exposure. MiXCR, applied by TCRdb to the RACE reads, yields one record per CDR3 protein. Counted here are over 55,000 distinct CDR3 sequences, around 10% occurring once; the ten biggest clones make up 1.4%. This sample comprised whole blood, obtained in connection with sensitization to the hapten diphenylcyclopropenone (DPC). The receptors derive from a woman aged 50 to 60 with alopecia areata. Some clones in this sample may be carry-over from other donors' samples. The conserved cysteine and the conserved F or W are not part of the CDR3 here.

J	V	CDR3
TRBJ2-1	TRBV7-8	ASSLARGQGSYNEQF
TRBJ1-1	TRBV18	ASSPQKLNTEAF
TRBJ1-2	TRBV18	ASSPYADRGDGYT
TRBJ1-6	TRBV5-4	ASSGQDPRTLH
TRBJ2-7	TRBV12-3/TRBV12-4	ASSKNSYEQY
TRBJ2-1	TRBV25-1	ASSPGLPYNEQF
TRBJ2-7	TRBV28	ASETPSGTSYEQY
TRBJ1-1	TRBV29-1	SVEASGTVNTEAF
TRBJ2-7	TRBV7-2	ASSLSGGPYEQY
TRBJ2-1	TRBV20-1	SAPAGPVNEQF
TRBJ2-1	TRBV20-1	SATRQGDSYNEQF
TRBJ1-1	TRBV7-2	ASSMQGTDTEAF
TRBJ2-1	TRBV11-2	ASRPTSGGLPYNEQF
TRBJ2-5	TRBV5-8	ASSPYRVGQETQY
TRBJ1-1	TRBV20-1	RGGQGAMNTEAF
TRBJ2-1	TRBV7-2	ASSLEAGQYNEQF
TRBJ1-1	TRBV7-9	ASSLVAARRAF
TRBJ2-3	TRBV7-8	ASSLDLSGRRGDTQY